Listed below are T cell receptor beta chains from one sample, sequenced in a study of CD8+ T cells in alopecia areata. Clones were sequenced by immunoSEQ multiplex PCR, and TCRdb holds only the in-frame ones, with some missing. The data show about 64,000 clones, 40% to 50% seen once. The sequenced material came from NKG2D-low CD8+ T cells sorted from blood. The source of these receptors is a human donor with alopecia areata. The CDR3 runs from the conserved cysteine through the conserved F or W. Each record gives: clone size, D gene, V gene, J gene, CDR3 length, CDR3 protein, CDR3 DNA. The D gene is left open where the match is weak. Expanded clones get a size class; other rows say once, few or many, or leave the size out.

abundance: once; d_gene: -; v_gene: TRBV4-1; j_gene: TRBJ1-1; len: 14; CDR3aa: CASSQRRAGTEAFF; CDR3nt: TGCGCCAGCAGCCAACGCAGGGCTGGCACTGAAGCTTTCTTT
abundance: -; d_gene: TRBD1; v_gene: TRBV27; j_gene: TRBJ2-7; len: 14; CDR3aa: CASSRQGGAYEQYF; CDR3nt: TGTGCCAGTAGCCGACAGGGGGGTGCCTACGAGCAGTACTTC
abundance: -; d_gene: -; v_gene: TRBV30; j_gene: TRBJ2-7; len: 12; CDR3aa: CAWSLFTYEQYF; CDR3nt: TGTGCCTGGTCCTTATTTACCTACGAGCAGTACTTC
abundance: once; d_gene: TRBD1; v_gene: TRBV29-1; j_gene: TRBJ1-1; len: 14; CDR3aa: CSVGGGGKFAEAFF; CDR3nt: TGCAGCGTTGGTGGAGGGGGCAAATTCGCTGAAGCTTTCTTT
abundance: few; d_gene: -; v_gene: TRBV7-9; j_gene: TRBJ2-7; len: 14; CDR3aa: CASSHPRDAYEQYF; CDR3nt: TGTGCCAGCAGTCACCCCCGGGACGCCTACGAGCAGTACTTC
abundance: -; d_gene: -; v_gene: TRBV5-6; j_gene: TRBJ2-1; len: 15; CDR3aa: CASSPRAGLYNEQFF; CDR3nt: TGTGCCAGCAGCCCCCGGGCAGGCCTTTACAATGAGCAGTTCTTC
abundance: -; d_gene: TRBD2; v_gene: TRBV29-1; j_gene: TRBJ2-1; len: 13; CDR3aa: CSVELAGFNEQFF; CDR3nt: TGCAGCGTAGAACTAGCGGGATTCAATGAGCAGTTCTTC
abundance: -; d_gene: TRBD2; v_gene: TRBV13; j_gene: TRBJ2-3; len: 16; CDR3aa: CASSPSGGSGTDTQYF; CDR3nt: TGTGCCAGCAGCCCCTCGGGCGGGAGCGGCACAGATACGCAGTATTTT
abundance: few; d_gene: -; v_gene: TRBV7-8; j_gene: TRBJ2-2; len: 15; CDR3aa: CASSFKDGDTGELFF; CDR3nt: TGTGCCAGCAGCTTCAAGGATGGTGACACCGGGGAGCTGTTTTTT
abundance: -; d_gene: -; v_gene: TRBV7-9; j_gene: TRBJ2-1; len: 15; CDR3aa: CASSLATTSYNEQFF; CDR3nt: TGTGCCAGCAGCTTAGCTACAACCTCCTACAATGAGCAGTTCTTC
abundance: -; d_gene: TRBD2; v_gene: TRBV7-6; j_gene: TRBJ2-7; len: 15; CDR3aa: CASSSPSGRADEQYF; CDR3nt: TGTGCCAGCAGCTCCCCTAGCGGGAGGGCGGATGAGCAGTACTTC
abundance: -; d_gene: TRBD2; v_gene: TRBV7-3; j_gene: TRBJ2-5; len: 15; CDR3aa: CASSISGAPQETQYF; CDR3nt: TGTGCCAGCAGCATTAGCGGGGCTCCCCAAGAGACCCAGTACTTC
abundance: -; d_gene: -; v_gene: TRBV27; j_gene: TRBJ2-7; len: 14; CDR3aa: CASSRGEGEHEQYF; CDR3nt: TGTGCCAGCAGTCGGGGAGAAGGTGAACACGAGCAGTACTTC
abundance: -; d_gene: -; v_gene: TRBV7-2; j_gene: TRBJ2-3; len: 15; CDR3aa: CASSPEGHSTDTQYF; CDR3nt: TGTGCCAGCAGCCCAGAGGGCCACAGCACAGATACGCAGTATTTT
abundance: -; d_gene: -; v_gene: TRBV29-1; j_gene: TRBJ2-7; len: 13; CDR3aa: CSVVKQDVYEQYF; CDR3nt: TGCAGCGTTGTAAAACAGGACGTATACGAGCAGTACTTC
abundance: -; d_gene: TRBD1; v_gene: TRBV27; j_gene: TRBJ2-7; len: 14; CDR3aa: CASSPRGYSYEQYF; CDR3nt: TGTGCCAGCAGCCCCAGGGGGTACTCCTACGAGCAGTACTTC
abundance: -; d_gene: -; v_gene: TRBV4-2; j_gene: TRBJ1-2; len: 17; CDR3aa: CASSQSSGPVRDYGYTF; CDR3nt: TGTGCCAGCAGCCAGTCTTCCGGGCCCGTCAGGGACTATGGCTACACCTTC
abundance: few; d_gene: -; v_gene: TRBV4-3; j_gene: TRBJ2-3; len: 15; CDR3aa: CASSQESTGTDTQYF; CDR3nt: TGCGCCAGCAGCCAAGAGTCGACGGGTACAGATACGCAGTATTTT
abundance: few; d_gene: TRBD1; v_gene: TRBV7-9; j_gene: TRBJ1-2; len: 17; CDR3aa: CASSSDFFPGQTNGYTF; CDR3nt: TGTGCCAGCAGCTCAGATTTCTTTCCGGGACAGACAAATGGCTACACCTTC
abundance: -; d_gene: -; v_gene: TRBV30; j_gene: TRBJ2-1; len: 13; CDR3aa: CAWSVLMEGEQFF; CDR3nt: TGTGCCTGGAGTGTACTGATGGAGGGTGAGCAGTTCTTC
abundance: -; d_gene: -; v_gene: TRBV4-3; j_gene: TRBJ1-4; len: 14; CDR3aa: CASSRNSGNEKLFF; CDR3nt: TGCGCCAGCAGCCGGAACAGCGGTAATGAAAAACTGTTTTTT
abundance: -; d_gene: TRBD1; v_gene: TRBV4-3; j_gene: TRBJ2-7; len: 15; CDR3aa: CASSQGQGLSYEQYF; CDR3nt: TGCGCCAGCAGCCAAGGACAGGGGCTCTCCTACGAGCAGTACTTC